A single sample gave rise to the 15 T cell receptor beta chains below, sequenced in a study of shared clonotypes between healthy human individuals. The table came from immunoSEQ multiplex PCR; TCRdb's copy has only in-frame clones and leaves some out. The sample records some 1 million clones, approximately 76% being singletons. The sample comprised memory CD4+ T cells sorted from blood. Subset meaning: CD45RA-negative fraction. These receptors all stem from a man younger than 30 in good health.

The chain uses TRBV5-1 and TRBJ2-1; possibly TRBD2 for D (5 bases). V was cut by 0 bases and J by 4 bases, with 11 bases left in between. The length of the CDR3 is 15 residues. CDR1 and CDR2 (germline): SGHRS, YFSETQ. For the CDR3, the DNA is TGCGCCAGCAGCTTGGCCGACGGGAAGTACAATGAGCAGTTCTTC. It specifies CASSLADGKYNEQFF.

V usage is TRBV9 and J usage is TRBJ2-3; D not certain. CDR3 length: 15 amino acids. Per germline, CDR1 SGDLS and CDR2 YYNGEE. V was trimmed by 0 bases and J by 3 bases, leaving 11 bases between them. The CDR3 DNA sequence: TGTGCCAGCAGCGTAGCTCCCCGAGGAACAGATACGCAGTATTTT. Its translation is CASSVAPRGTDTQYF.

This sequence joins TRBV7-9 and TRBJ2-2; 7 nucleotides agree with TRBD1. Germline values: CDR1 SEHNR, CDR2 FQNEAQ (reference sequence). The CDR3 consists of 17 residues. V shed 5 bases and J 6 bases; nucleotides not matched to a gene: 15. This CDR3 reads CASSHPGTAAESGELFF. DNA for the CDR3: TGTGCCAGCAGCCACCCCGGGACAGCGGCTGAGTCCGGGGAGCTGTTTTTT. The variable domain in full, completed from reference TRBV7-9 and TRBJ2-2, reads DTGVSQNPRHKITKRGQNVTFRCDPISEHNRLYWYRQTLGQGPEFLTYFQNEAQLEKSRLLSDRFSAERPKGSFSTLEIQRTEQGDSAMYLCASSHPGTAAESGELFFGEGSRLTVL.

This clone occurred many times. The junction departs from germline at one end; a sequencing error may be responsible. V gene TRBV7-9 combines with J gene TRBJ2-7; perhaps TRBD2 as D (6 bases). This CDR3 contains 13 residues. The germline V gene encodes CDR1 SEHNR and CDR2 FQNEAQ (reference sequence). The CDR3 DNA sequence: TGTGCCAGCAGCCCACAACCGGGCGGGGTATCGGCCTTC. It yields the protein CASSPQPGGVSAF.

This clone has only a few counts. The V call is TRBV7-3, the J call TRBJ1-1, with D perhaps matching TRBD1 (6 bases). The length of the CDR3 is 18 residues. The V end was cut by 4 bases, the J end by 1 base, with 22 bases between. Germline V gene lookup returns CDR1 SGHTA and CDR2 FQGTGA. The CDR3 nucleotides are TGTGCCAGCAGCTCCGAATACAACCTGGGGGCGCCGAACACTGAAGCTTTCTTT. The encoded protein is CASSSEYNLGAPNTEAFF.

The CDR3 protein is CASSIDQGGFYEQYF. The CDR3 DNA is TGTGCCAGTAGTATAGATCAAGGAGGATTCTACGAGCAGTACTTC. The chain carries TRBV19 and TRBJ2-7; D might be TRBD2 (5 bases). Germline values: CDR1 LNHDA, CDR2 SQIVND (reference sequence). This CDR3 comprises 15 residues. Trimming shortened V by 0 bases and J by 3 bases, and 12 bases separated the two germline ends.

Worth noting for this clone: A far larger clone is off by one base, so a read error is likely. The CDR3 protein is CASSQDFELDTQYF. The CDR3 DNA sequence: TGTGCCAGCAGCCAAGATTTTGAGTTAGATACGCAGTATTTT. V gene TRBV4-2 combines with J gene TRBJ2-3; the D is unclear. The CDR3 runs to 14 residues. With 0 bases removed from V and 5 bases from J, the gap between germline ends came to 9 bases. In germline, CDR1 is LGHNA, CDR2 YNFKEQ.

This clone was detected a few times. This rearrangement joins TRBV11-3 to TRBJ1-6; D gene ambiguous. This CDR3 is 14 amino acids long. Trimming shortened V by 0 bases and J by 7 bases, and 7 bases separated the two germline ends. Germline assignment: CDR1 SGHNT and CDR2 YENEEA. This CDR3 reads CASSLDGGNSPLHF. The CDR3 DNA is TGTGCCAGCAGCTTAGACGGTGGGAATTCACCCCTCCACTTT.

The chain joins TRBV6-5 to TRBJ2-1, with TRBD2 as a possible D gene (6 bases). Trimming stripped 6 bases from V and 8 bases from J, with 17 bases between. The CDR3 spans 14 residues. The V gene's germline CDR1 is MNHEY and CDR2 SVGAGI. The CDR3 protein is CASRGTSANDEQFF. CDR3 DNA: TGTGCCAGCAGAGGGACTTCCGCAAACGATGAGCAGTTCTTC.

Here the CDR3 reads CASSPGPTYEQYF. CDR3 nucleotide sequence: TGTGCCAGCAGCCCTGGGCCCACCTACGAGCAGTACTTC. V and J are TRBV6-5 and TRBJ2-5; D is ambiguous. The J call is doubtful: the DNA matches TRBJ2-7 better. The length of the CDR3 is 13 residues. Germline CDR1 is MNHEY and CDR2 is SVGAGI.

As for this clone: The sample contains more than one DNA sequence encoding this CDR3. The rearrangement joins TRBV7-6 to TRBJ2-7; D remains ambiguous. This CDR3 is 13 amino acids long. Trimming cost V 2 bases and J 4 bases, with 9 bases left between them. The V gene's germline CDR1 is SGHVS and CDR2 FNYEAQ. The CDR3 sequence: CASSLTSGYEQYF. The DNA of the CDR3 is TGTGCCAGCAGCTTAACATCCGGGTACGAGCAGTACTTC.

The V and J genes are TRBV27 and TRBJ2-7; possibly TRBD1 for D (6 bases). CDR1 and CDR2 (germline): MNHEY, SMNVEV (reference sequence). With 10 bases removed from V and 3 bases from J, the gap between germline ends came to 28 bases. The CDR3 is 17 residues long. CDR3 residues: CATTSQPFGTRYYEQYF. The CDR3 DNA reads TGTGCCACCACTTCCCAACCATTCGGGACACGGTACTACGAGCAGTACTTC.

This rearrangement joins TRBV11-3 to TRBJ2-2; 13 bases match TRBD2. Germline CDR1 reads SGHNT; CDR2 reads YENEEA. J gave up 8 bases and V 3 bases, and 3 bases lay outside the gene matches. The CDR3 totals 15 residues. CDR3 coding DNA: TGTGCCAGCAGCTTCGGACTAGCGGGGGTTGGGGAGCTGTTTTTT. Protein sequence: CASSFGLAGVGELFF.

The V call is TRBV5-1, the J call TRBJ2-4, with D perhaps TRBD2 (6 bases). CDR3 length: 14 residues. The germline CDR1 and CDR2 sequences are SGHRS and YFSETQ. V was pared by 0 bases and J by 4 bases, with 8 bases between. The CDR3 spells CASSLGREKNIQYF. CDR3 nucleotide sequence: TGCGCCAGCAGCTTGGGGCGGGAAAAAAACATTCAGTACTTC.

The CDR3 is CASSFVGTGEETQYF. In DNA form, the CDR3 reads TGTGCCAGCAGCTTCGTCGGGACAGGGGAAGAGACCCAGTACTTC. The V and J genes are TRBV7-9 and TRBJ2-5; 10 bases agree with TRBD1. Germline values: CDR1 SEHNR, CDR2 FQNEAQ (reference sequence). The CDR3 is 15 amino acids. V was clipped by 3 bases and J by 3 bases; unmatched bases: 4.